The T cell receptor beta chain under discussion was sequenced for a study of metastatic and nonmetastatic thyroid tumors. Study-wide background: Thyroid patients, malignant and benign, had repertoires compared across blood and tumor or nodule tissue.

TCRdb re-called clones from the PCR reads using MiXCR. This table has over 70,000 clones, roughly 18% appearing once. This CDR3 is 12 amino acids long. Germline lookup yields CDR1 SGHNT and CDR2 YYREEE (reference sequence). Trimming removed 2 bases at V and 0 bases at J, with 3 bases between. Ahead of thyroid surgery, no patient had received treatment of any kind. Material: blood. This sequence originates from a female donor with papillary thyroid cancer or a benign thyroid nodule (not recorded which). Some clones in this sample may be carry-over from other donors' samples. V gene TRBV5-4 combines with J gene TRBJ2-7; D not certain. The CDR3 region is CASSFDSYEQYF. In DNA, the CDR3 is TGTGCCAGCAGCTTTGACTCCTACGAGCAGTACTTC.